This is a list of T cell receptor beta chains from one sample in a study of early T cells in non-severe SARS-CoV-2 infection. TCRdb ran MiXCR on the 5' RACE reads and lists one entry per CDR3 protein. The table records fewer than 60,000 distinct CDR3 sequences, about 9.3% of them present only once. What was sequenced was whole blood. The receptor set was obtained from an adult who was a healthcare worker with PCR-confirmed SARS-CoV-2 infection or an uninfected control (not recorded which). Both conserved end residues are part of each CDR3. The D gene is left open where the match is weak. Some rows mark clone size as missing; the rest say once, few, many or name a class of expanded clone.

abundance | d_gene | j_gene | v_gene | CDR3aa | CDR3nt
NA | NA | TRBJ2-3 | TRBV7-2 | CASSLAGFGTDTQYF | TGTGCCAGCAGCTTAGCAGGTTTTGGCACAGATACGCAGTATTTT
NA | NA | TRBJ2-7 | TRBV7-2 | CASSLAGHASEQYF | TGTGCCAGCAGCTTAGCGGGTCATGCATCCGAGCAGTACTTC
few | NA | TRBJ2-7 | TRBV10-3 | CATGPRDEQYF | TGTGCCACGGGGCCACGAGACGAGCAGTACTTC
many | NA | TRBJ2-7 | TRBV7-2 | CASSLPPPNEQYF | TGTGCCAGCAGCTTACCCCCCCCCAACGAGCAGTACTTC
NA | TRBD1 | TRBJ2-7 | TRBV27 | CASSSLDRGLGGEQYF | TGTGCCAGCAGTTCCCTGGACAGGGGGCTTGGTGGGGAGCAGTACTTC
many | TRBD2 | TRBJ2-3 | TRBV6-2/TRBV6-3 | CASSYLPSGIADTQYF | TGTGCCAGCAGTTACTTACCTAGCGGGATAGCGGATACGCAGTATTTT
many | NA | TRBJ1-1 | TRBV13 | CASSSAGTTPPEAFF | TGTGCCAGCAGCTCGGCCGGGACCACCCCCCCTGAAGCTTTCTTT
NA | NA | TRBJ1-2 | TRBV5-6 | CASSLVTASYGYTF | TGTGCCAGCAGCTTGGTAACCGCGAGCTATGGCTACACCTTC
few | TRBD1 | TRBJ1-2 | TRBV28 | CASSPTDRGINGYTF | TGTGCCAGCAGTCCTACCGACAGGGGTATTAACGGCTACACCTTC
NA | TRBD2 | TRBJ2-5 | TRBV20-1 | CSARGRLAENQETQYF | TGCAGTGCTAGAGGCAGACTAGCGGAAAACCAAGAGACCCAGTACTTC
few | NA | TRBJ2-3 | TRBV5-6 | CASSLPGSGDTQYF | TGTGCCAGCAGCCTGCCCGGTAGCGGAGATACGCAGTATTTT
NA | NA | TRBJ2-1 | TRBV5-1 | CASSSTAVSYNEQFF | TGCGCCAGCAGCTCCACTGCTGTCTCCTACAATGAGCAGTTCTTC
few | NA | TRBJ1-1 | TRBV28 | CASSPPNRNTEAFF | TGTGCCAGCAGTCCCCCGAACAGGAACACTGAAGCTTTCTTT
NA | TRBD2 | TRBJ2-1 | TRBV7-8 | CASSLYGGRPNEQFF | TGTGCCAGCAGCTTATACGGCGGGAGGCCGAATGAGCAGTTCTTC